The 8 T cell receptor beta chains below were found in one sample sequenced in a study of T cells in Graves' hyperthyroidism and ophthalmopathy. TCR beta CDR3 regions were amplified from RNA transcripts. During a first-round RT-PCR of the TCR CDR3, the HTBI primer set was used. TCRdb re-called the multiplex PCR reads through MiXCR, storing one row per CDR3 protein. The sample lists about 640,000 distinct CDR3 sequences, under 25% occurring once. The sample consisted of blood. The receptors originated from a man aged 25 to 45 with Graves' ophthalmopathy.

The chain employs TRBV6-1 and TRBJ2-4; D is possibly TRBD1 or TRBD2 (5 bases each). Germline V gene sequence: CDR1 MNHNS, CDR2 SASEGT. Between the trimmed V and J ends, which lost 4 bases and 3 bases, there was a span of 16 bases. The CDR3 length is 16 residues. The CDR3 region has the DNA TGTGCCAGCAGTGTCCAGGGACGGGAAGGCAAAAACATTCAGTACTTC. Translated, it gives CASSVQGREGKNIQYF.

This chain uses TRBV4-2 with TRBJ2-1; D gene uncertain. The ends were cut back, 1 base at V and 11 bases at J, with 6 bases in the middle. The CDR3 loop spans 11 amino acids. Germline-derived CDR1 and CDR2 are LGHNA and YNFKEQ. Here the CDR3 reads CASSQGGQQFF. In DNA form, the CDR3 reads TGTGCCAGCAGCCAAGGCGGACAGCAGTTCTTC.

The chain recombines TRBV5-4 with TRBJ2-3, with 9 nucleotides matching TRBD1. CDR1 and CDR2 (germline): SGHNT, YYREEE (reference sequence). The V segment lost 5 bases and the J segment 4 bases; nucleotides outside the gene matches: 14. The CDR3 is made up of 17 amino acids. The CDR3 nucleotides read TGTGCCAGCAGTCCTTTCAGCCGGGACAGGGAATCAGATACGCAGTATTTT. As protein: CASSPFSRDRESDTQYF.

This clonotype was observed many times. The chain couples TRBV7-2 to TRBJ1-3, with TRBD1 identical over 7 bases. The length of the CDR3 is 16 residues. The germline gives CDR1 SGHTA, CDR2 FQGNSA. V lost 5 bases, J lost 3 bases, and 10 bases stayed unmatched. The CDR3 nucleotides read TGTGCCAGCAGCCCTCGGGAGGGGGCGCTTGGAAACACCATATATTTT. Its translation is CASSPREGALGNTIYF.

CDR3 sequence reads: CASSLVGQMGETQYF. Here the CDR3 DNA reads TGCGCCAGCAGCTTGGTAGGTCAGATGGGAGAGACCCAGTACTTC. The chain uses TRBV5-1 and TRBJ2-5, with no clear D. The CDR3 is 15 amino acids. CDR1 and CDR2 (germline): SGHRS, YFSETQ. Trimming shortened V by 0 bases and J by 4 bases, and 13 bases separated the two germline ends.

DNA for the CDR3: TGTGCCAGCTCTCGATATAGCGGGAGCTCCTACAATGAGCAGTTCTTC. Amino acids: CASSRYSGSSYNEQFF. J is TRBJ2-1 and V is TRBV9; TRBD2 aligns across 9 bases. Germline-derived CDR1 and CDR2 are SGDLS and YYNGEE. The trim removed 7 bases at V and 0 bases at J, leaving 8 bases unmatched. This CDR3 region has 16 residues.

This clonotype was found a few times. V usage is TRBV9 and J usage is TRBJ2-5, with 10 bases lining up with TRBD1. CDR3 length: 15 residues. Germline V gene sequence: CDR1 SGDLS, CDR2 YYNGEE. J was trimmed by 6 bases and V by 0 bases; bases with no gene match: 5. This CDR3 reads CASSVGTGGFQTQYF. Here the CDR3 DNA reads TGTGCCAGCAGCGTAGGGACAGGGGGATTCCAGACCCAGTACTTC.

This clonotype appeared a few times. The chain has TRBV20-1 and TRBJ2-5; D call uncertain. Germline CDR1 DFQATT, CDR2 SNEGSKA (reference sequence). This CDR3 has 13 residues. Trimming shortened V by 3 bases and J by 0 bases, and 8 bases separated the two germline ends. CDR3 nucleotides: TGCAGTGCTAGTGGAACAGACCAAGAGACCCAGTACTTC. Translated, it gives CSASGTDQETQYF.